This T cell receptor (beta chain) was documented in a study of blood T cell repertoires in COVID-19 (TCRdb year 2020). Regarding the research as a whole: Collaborator samples came from the United States, Italy and Spain and covered acute and convalescent phases of COVID-19. The prospective study material was composed of cDNA or gDNA derived from T cells, B-cell-depleted T cells, or PBMCs. Deeply sampled blood TCRbeta repertoires from subjects exposed to, actively infected with, or recovered from COVID-19 were included in the dataset. The repertoires were released in a freely available public database intended as a resource for research on the immune response to SARS-CoV-2. The samples were drawn from the first 160 participants of the ongoing ImmuneRACE study and from 1,254 subjects provided by 6 global collaborators. Sample metadata almost always included a de-identified subject ID, COVID-19 status, age in years and sex. Where available, HLA class I and class II types were obtained from metadata supplied by the sample provider rather than from assay-based typing. Overall study results and their limits: The quantity of clinical and demographic metadata differed by source and by participant and was supplied without curation.

Compared with germline, V lacks 3 bases and J lacks 7 bases; bases without a gene match: 2. As encoded in the germline V gene (reference sequence), CDR1 is LNHDA while CDR2 is SQIVND. The CDR3 runs 14 residues from the cysteine to the phenylalanine. The sequence is cut down to CDR3 DNA, 42 bases in frame from base 1. As regards this clone: No cognate antigen has been identified for it. Per-base quality was not reported, and no clone a single base away is much larger than it.

Whole blood was collected in K2EDTA tubes by collaborating institutions according to the institutions' own protocols. Collaborator samples were shipped for TCRbeta analysis as frozen whole blood, isolated PBMCs, or DNA extracted from either sample type. TCRbeta CDR3 regions were amplified from genomic DNA using the immunoSEQ Assay, a bias-controlled multiplex PCR. The paper's processing steps were these. Within the assay, amplification of reference gene primers was used to estimate how many nucleated cells each sample contained. Sequence reads were collapsed and filtered to measure the absolute abundance of every unique TCRbeta CDR3 rearrangement. For each sample, productive Simpson clonality was calculated as the square root of Simpson's diversity index across productive rearrangements. In TCRdb, the immuneACCESS table is reduced to in-frame sequences with V and J assigned. These tables do not hold every clone; where another copy was compared, an unresolved V gene accounts for under half, and the others remain unexplained. V, J and clone size reflect that table, while D and trimming were determined from the DNA. The sample table contains 400,000 or so clones; only one count was recorded for around 84% of them. The ten largest clones take up about 2.9% of the sample.

The rearrangement combines TRBV19 with TRBJ2-2, and TRBD2 aligns with 10 junction nucleotides. Sequencing input: peripheral blood. The sequence was obtained from a human donor in a cohort sampled during active COVID-19. The sequence in DNA is TGTGCCAGTAGTATTCAGCGGGAGGGCGGGGAGCTGTTTTTT. This codes for CASSIQREGGELFF. The reference TRBV19 and TRBJ2-2 proteins fill in what lies around the CDR3, so the full variable domain reads DGGITQSPKYLFRKEGQNVTLSCEQNLNHDAMYWYRQDPGQGLRLIYYSQIVNDFQKGDIAEGYSVSREKKESFPLTVTSAQKNPTAFYLCASSIQREGGELFFGEGSRLTVL.